The 17 T cell receptor beta chains below all came from one sample that was sequenced in a study of T cells in Graves' hyperthyroidism and ophthalmopathy (dated by TCRdb to between 2017 and 2020). The protocol used for the library was multiplex PCR. For sequencing, an Illumina HiSeq 2000 was employed. The TCR beta CDR3 regions were amplified from the RNA transcripts. A first-round RT-PCR of the TCR CDR3 used the HTBI primer set with the Qiagen OneStep RT-PCR kit. TCRdb handled the public reads itself, with Q25 trimming in fastp and clone calling in MiXCR, and kept productive beta chains. Merged by CDR3 protein, the rows form single entries marked with the most common genes and DNA. In this sample the table shows some 350,000 distinct CDR3 sequences, 15% to 17% of which occur a single time. The top ten hold 25% to 35% of the sample. Sequenced: blood. All receptors derive from a woman aged 18-35 years with Graves' hyperthyroidism that later progressed to Graves' ophthalmopathy.

This clonotype was seen ten or more times. The V call is TRBV20-1, the J call TRBJ2-7, with TRBD2 identical over 7 bases. V gave up 1 base and J gave up 2 bases; unmatched junction bases: 5. The CDR3 sequence is 14 residues long. Germline values: CDR1 DFQATT, CDR2 SNEGSKA (reference sequence). The CDR3 region has the DNA TGCAGTGCTAGAGGGGTCGGGAGGCCCTACGAGCAGTACTTC. Protein sequence: CSARGVGRPYEQYF.

This clonotype was detected a few times. The chain has TRBV6-4 and TRBJ1-1; D gene uncertain. There are 14 residues in the CDR3. The germline V gene encodes CDR1 MRHNA and CDR2 SNTAGT. V was shortened by 6 bases and J by 1 base, with 12 bases between the two germline ends. CDR3 loop: CASRDGHWNTEAFF. In DNA form, the CDR3 reads TGTGCCAGCAGAGACGGCCATTGGAACACTGAAGCTTTCTTT.

This clonotype was detected a few times. The rearrangement joins TRBV6-2 or TRBV6-3 to TRBJ2-1; 9 positions match TRBD2. Trimming removed 6 bases from V and 4 bases from J; junction bases left unmatched: 7. The germline CDR1 and CDR2 sequences are MNHEY and SVGEGT. The CDR3 is 15 residues long. The CDR3 DNA reads TGTGCCAGCAGCCCTGGACTAGCGATTTACAATGAGCAGTTCTTC. Translation: CASSPGLAIYNEQFF.

To note about this clonotype: The junction and the germline gene differ at one end; a read error may be behind it. The chain combines TRBV7-9 with TRBJ2-7, with TRBD2 matching over 12 bases. CDR3 length: 15 residues. The germline gives CDR1 SEHNR, CDR2 FQNEAQ (reference sequence). As DNA, the CDR3 is TGTGCCGGCAGCTTCGGACTAGCGGGATCATACGAGCAGTACTTC. It encodes CAGSFGLAGSYEQYF.

The gene calls are TRBV9 and TRBJ2-7, with 10 bases identical to TRBD2. This CDR3 spans 15 amino acids. Germline-derived CDR1 and CDR2 are SGDLS and YYNGEE. V lost 0 bases, J lost 5 bases, and 5 bases stayed unmatched. The CDR3 region is CASSVGGLAGDEQYF. Written as DNA, the CDR3 is TGTGCCAGCAGCGTAGGTGGCCTAGCGGGAGACGAGCAGTACTTC.

This chain links TRBV27 with TRBJ2-1; tentative D call: TRBD2 (6 bases). The ends were cut back, 5 bases at V and 6 bases at J, with 20 bases in the middle. Looked up from germline, CDR1 is MNHEY and CDR2 is SMNVEV (reference sequence). The length of the CDR3 is 16 residues. In DNA form, the CDR3 reads TGTGCCAGCAGTACCCGGGACTCAGGACCGACCAATGAGCAGTTCTTC. It encodes CASSTRDSGPTNEQFF.

This clonotype was recorded at least ten times. The chain recombines TRBV28 with TRBJ2-7; D is undetermined. The germline gives CDR1 MDHEN, CDR2 SYDVKM. CDR3 length: 14 amino acids. Trimming left V 3 bases short and J 0 bases short, with 9 bases between. The chain's CDR3 is CASSFGPSSYEQYF. DNA of the CDR3: TGTGCCAGCAGTTTTGGTCCAAGCTCCTACGAGCAGTACTTC. Based on the CDR3 plus reference TRBV28 and TRBJ2-7, the full variable domain is DVKVTQSSRYLVKRTGEKVFLECVQDMDHENMFWYRQDPGLGLRLIYFSYDVKMKEKGDIPEGYSVSREKKERFSLILESASTNQTSMYLCASSFGPSSYEQYFGPGTRLTVT.

This clonotype was seen more than once but under ten times. For the CDR3, the DNA is TGTGCCAGCAGGCCAACTAGCGGGAGGACGTCCTACAATGAGCAGTTCTTC. It encodes CASRPTSGRTSYNEQFF. The genes are TRBV7-9 and TRBJ2-1; 12 bases are a match to TRBD2. The length of the CDR3 is 17 residues. Germline lookup yields CDR1 SEHNR and CDR2 FQNEAQ (reference sequence). V was clipped by 6 bases and J by 1 base; unmatched bases: 7.

This clonotype was seen many times. V and J are TRBV27 and TRBJ1-2, with unresolved D. The CDR3 is made up of 15 amino acids. The germline V gene encodes CDR1 MNHEY and CDR2 SMNVEV (reference sequence). Trimming pared 0 bases from V and 1 base from J, leaving 9 bases between. The CDR3 nucleotides are TGTGCCAGCAGTTTATCCCCCCCGGGTAACTATGGCTACACCTTC. Translated, it gives CASSLSPPGNYGYTF.

This clonotype was recorded many times. J is TRBJ1-6 and V is TRBV2; D is unclear. Per germline, CDR1 SNHLY and CDR2 FYNNEI. This CDR3 contains 17 residues. The CDR3 loop is CATSGGWASLPDSPLHF. The CDR3 nucleotides read TGTGCTACCAGCGGCGGCTGGGCATCCCTTCCCGATTCACCCCTCCACTTT.

This clonotype has at least ten counts. The chain uses TRBV27 and TRBJ1-1, with TRBD1 as a possible D gene (6 bases). Germline CDR1 and CDR2: MNHEY and SMNVEV (reference sequence). V shed 6 bases and J shed 4 bases, with 12 bases lying between them. The CDR3 runs to 13 residues. DNA of the CDR3: TGTGCCAGCAGACAGGGTCGGGGCACTGAAGCTTTCTTT. Encoded protein: CASRQGRGTEAFF.

This chain uses TRBV27 with TRBJ2-7; D tentatively reads TRBD1 or TRBD2 (5 bases each). From germline, CDR1 is MNHEY and CDR2 SMNVEV (reference sequence). The CDR3 totals 12 residues. Trimming removed 4 bases at V and 9 bases at J, with 13 bases between. The CDR3 DNA reads as TGTGCCAGCAGTTCGACCCAGGGAGCGCAGTACTTC. Its protein product is CASSSTQGAQYF.

There are many counts of this clonotype. The chain combines TRBV3-1 with TRBJ2-7; TRBD2 agrees at 10 bases. V trimming: 2 bases; J trimming: 6 bases; junction bases outside the gene matches: 4. CDR3 length: 14 amino acids. Germline assignment: CDR1 LGHDT and CDR2 YNNKEL (reference sequence). The CDR3 here is CASSQLAGDSEQYF. The CDR3 DNA follows: TGTGCCAGCAGCCAACTAGCGGGAGACTCCGAGCAGTACTTC.

This clonotype was observed many times. V gene TRBV2 combines with J gene TRBJ2-3; 10 nucleotides agree with TRBD2. The CDR3 length is 15 residues. Trimming took 7 bases from V and 6 from J; bases not matched to a gene: 10. CDR1 is SNHLY and CDR2 is FYNNEI in the germline V gene. CDR3 amino acids: CASKREGRYRDTQYF. The CDR3 DNA is TGTGCCAGCAAGCGGGAGGGAAGATATAGGGATACGCAGTATTTT.

In the case of this clonotype: A read error may explain this, as a much larger clone is one base away. The genes are TRBV2 and TRBJ2-1; 9 bases fit TRBD1. Per the germline V gene, CDR1 is SNHLY and CDR2 is FYNNEI. V dropped 8 bases and J dropped 4; count of bases not matched to a gene: 9. This CDR3 is built from 15 residues. The CDR3 DNA reads as TGTGCCAGCGGACCAGGACAGGGGAAGTACAATGAGCAGTTCTTC. This translates into CASGPGQGKYNEQFF.

This clonotype has at least ten counts. The chain employs TRBV29-1 and TRBJ2-1; D remains ambiguous. V lost 0 bases and J 5 bases, leaving 14 bases between the germline ends. The length of the CDR3 is 15 residues. CDR1 SQVTM and CDR2 ANQGSEA come from the germline V gene. DNA for the CDR3: TGCAGCGTTGAAGATTTCCGAGTTTCGAACAATGAGCAGTTCTTC. It is translated as CSVEDFRVSNNEQFF.

This clonotype has more than one count but fewer than ten. The chain carries TRBV24-1 and TRBJ2-1; D not certain. Deletions cut 1 base from V and 9 bases from J, with 6 bases between. The CDR3 consists of 12 residues. Germline V gene sequence: CDR1 KGHDR, CDR2 SFDVKD. The CDR3 loop is CATSDFKGEQFF. CDR3 DNA: TGTGCCACCAGTGATTTCAAGGGTGAGCAGTTCTTC.